This T cell receptor (beta chain) was documented in a study of PD-1 blockade in mismatch repair-deficient tumors. Findings and limits, study-wide: Tumor-resident clones, often absent from pretreatment blood, expanded after pembrolizumab and then contracted.

Some clones are missing from TCRdb's copy, which holds only in-frame ones; the method was immunoSEQ multiplex PCR. The data hold roughly 80,000 clones, with approximately 81% observed a single time. Details on this clone: Its cognate antigen is unknown.

A few pembrolizumab responders had their TCRs sequenced. Germline V gene data show CDR1 as LNHDA and CDR2 as SQIVND (reference sequence). This CDR3 is built from 14 residues. Between the trimmed V and J ends, which lost 6 bases and 7 bases, there was a span of 19 bases. The rearrangement links TRBV19 to TRBJ2-7, with D possibly called TRBD1 or TRBD2 (6 bases each). The sequenced sample was peripheral blood, obtained 12 weeks after starting pembrolizumab. The clonotype was recovered from an adult with mismatch repair-deficient cancer. This CDR3 reads CASSRRDTPFEQYF. The CDR3 region has the DNA TGTGCCAGTAGCAGGAGGGACACTCCATTTGAGCAGTACTTC. The entire variable domain, with the rest obtained from reference TRBV19 and TRBJ2-7, is as follows: DGGITQSPKYLFRKEGQNVTLSCEQNLNHDAMYWYRQDPGQGLRLIYYSQIVNDFQKGDIAEGYSVSREKKESFPLTVTSAQKNPTAFYLCASSRRDTPFEQYFGPGTRLTVT.